This is a list of T cell receptor beta chains from one sample in a study of T cell responses to AZD1222 COVID-19 vaccine. Sequencing used immunoSEQ multiplex PCR; TCRdb keeps in-frame clones, though not all of them. The sample holds some 130,000 clones, less than 90% seen once. The input for sequencing was peripheral blood, taken on day 0 of AZD1222 vaccination. Source of these receptors: an adult in good health. Each CDR3 is given with its conserved first and last residue. A D gene is named only where the DNA matches it firmly. The size field is filled for only some rows; it gives once, few, many or a size class.

size: NA; J: TRBJ1-4; V: TRBV5-4; D: TRBD1; CDR3: CASSPSPDREANEKLFF; DNA: TGTGCCAGCAGCCCCTCACCGGACAGGGAGGCTAATGAAAAACTGTTTTTT
size: NA; J: TRBJ1-1; V: TRBV5-1; D: TRBD1; CDR3: CASSLDGRGLTEAFF; DNA: TGCGCCAGCAGCTTGGACGGCAGGGGGCTTACTGAAGCTTTCTTT
size: NA; J: TRBJ2-5; V: TRBV6-5; D: NA; CDR3: CASSYSEGSETQYF; DNA: TGTGCCAGCAGTTACTCGGAAGGGTCAGAGACCCAGTACTTC
size: NA; J: TRBJ2-7; V: TRBV24-1; D: TRBD2; CDR3: CATSDLGLAGAYEQYF; DNA: TGTGCCACCAGTGATTTGGGACTAGCGGGAGCCTACGAGCAGTACTTC
size: NA; J: TRBJ2-7; V: TRBV7-6; D: NA; CDR3: CASSQGGGEQYF; DNA: TGTGCCAGCAGCCAAGGGGGGGGCGAGCAGTACTTC
size: NA; J: TRBJ2-7; V: TRBV20-1; D: NA; CDR3: CSARDGYEQYF; DNA: TGCAGTGCTAGGGACGGATACGAGCAGTACTTC
size: NA; J: TRBJ2-5; V: TRBV18; D: TRBD1; CDR3: CASSPYRGGETQYF; DNA: TGTGCCAGCTCACCTTACAGGGGCGGAGAGACCCAGTACTTC
size: NA; J: TRBJ2-7; V: TRBV7-6; D: TRBD2; CDR3: CASSLAGLAGGRVYEQYF; DNA: TGTGCCAGCAGCTTAGCGGGTTTAGCGGGGGGTAGGGTCTACGAGCAGTACTTC
size: few; J: TRBJ1-4; V: TRBV20-1; D: NA; CDR3: CSASGTNEKLFF; DNA: TGCAGTGCTAGTGGGACTAATGAAAAACTGTTTTTT
size: NA; J: TRBJ1-5; V: TRBV6-1; D: NA; CDR3: CASSGQPSGTNSNQPQHF; DNA: TGTGCCAGCAGTGGTCAACCTTCCGGGACAAATAGCAATCAGCCCCAGCATTTT
size: NA; J: TRBJ1-1; V: TRBV9; D: TRBD1; CDR3: CASSAEAGGTEAFF; DNA: TGTGCCAGCAGCGCGGAGGCAGGGGGCACTGAAGCTTTCTTT
size: NA; J: TRBJ2-4; V: TRBV15; D: NA; CDR3: CATSRDRQARNIQYF; DNA: TGTGCCACCAGCAGAGATCGACAGGCCCGAAACATTCAGTACTTC
size: NA; J: TRBJ1-2; V: TRBV28; D: TRBD1; CDR3: CASTLGDRVLLTYGYTF; DNA: TGTGCCAGCACCTTGGGGGACAGGGTCCTGCTAACCTATGGCTACACCTTC
size: medium-sized; J: TRBJ2-7; V: TRBV2; D: TRBD1; CDR3: CASSSGQGYEQYF; DNA: TGTGCCAGCAGTTCCGGACAGGGCTACGAGCAGTACTTC
size: NA; J: TRBJ2-2; V: TRBV7-6; D: NA; CDR3: CASSPPSGELFF; DNA: TGTGCCAGCAGCCCACCGTCCGGGGAGCTGTTTTTT
size: NA; J: TRBJ1-3; V: TRBV30; D: NA; CDR3: CAWSGRGGAGNTIYF; DNA: TGTGCCTGGAGTGGCCGAGGGGGGGCTGGAAACACCATATATTTT
size: NA; J: TRBJ1-2; V: TRBV28; D: NA; CDR3: CASSLRGPGDYGYTF; DNA: TGTGCCAGCAGTTTGCGGGGGCCGGGGGACTATGGCTACACCTTC
size: NA; J: TRBJ2-2; V: TRBV30; D: NA; CDR3: CAWSARAGELFF; DNA: TGTGCCTGGAGTGCCAGGGCGGGGGAGCTGTTTTTT
size: NA; J: TRBJ1-5; V: TRBV20-1; D: NA; CDR3: CSASPGFSNQPQHF; DNA: TGCAGTGCTAGTCCAGGGTTTAGCAATCAGCCCCAGCATTTT
size: NA; J: TRBJ2-2; V: TRBV7-9; D: NA; CDR3: CASSSHWNTGELFF; DNA: TGTGCCAGCAGCTCTCACTGGAACACCGGGGAGCTGTTTTTT
size: NA; J: TRBJ2-7; V: TRBV7-9; D: NA; CDR3: CASSLAGGPYEQYF; DNA: TGTGCCAGCAGCTTAGCGGGAGGTCCCTACGAGCAGTACTTC
size: NA; J: TRBJ2-7; V: TRBV28; D: TRBD2; CDR3: CASSRSLAGDYEQYF; DNA: TGTGCCAGCAGCCGCTCACTAGCGGGCGACTACGAGCAGTACTTC
size: NA; J: TRBJ2-5; V: TRBV5-1; D: TRBD2; CDR3: CASSYGAGSQETQYF; DNA: TGCGCCAGCAGCTACGGAGCGGGGAGCCAAGAGACCCAGTACTTC
size: NA; J: TRBJ2-1; V: TRBV5-1; D: NA; CDR3: CASSFRDPSSSSYNEQFF; DNA: TGCGCCAGCAGCTTCCGGGACCCTTCCTCCAGCTCCTACAATGAGCAGTTCTTC
size: NA; J: TRBJ2-1; V: TRBV2; D: NA; CDR3: CASSGSSRSGYNEQFF; DNA: TGTGCCAGCAGTGGTAGTAGCAGGTCGGGCTACAATGAGCAGTTCTTC
size: NA; J: TRBJ1-5; V: TRBV7-8; D: TRBD1; CDR3: CASSKGQYNQPQHF; DNA: TGTGCCAGCAGCAAGGGACAGTACAATCAGCCCCAGCATTTT
size: NA; J: TRBJ1-5; V: TRBV27; D: TRBD1; CDR3: CASSLSVDRGNQPQHF; DNA: TGTGCCAGCAGTTTATCGGTCGACAGGGGCAATCAGCCCCAGCATTTT
size: NA; J: TRBJ2-1; V: TRBV11-3; D: TRBD2; CDR3: CASSQGGRGYNEQFF; DNA: TGTGCCAGCAGCCAGGGAGGGAGGGGCTACAATGAGCAGTTCTTC
size: NA; J: TRBJ1-2; V: TRBV30; D: NA; CDR3: CAWSPDGRLGYTF; DNA: TGTGCCTGGAGCCCTGACGGACGGCTTGGCTACACCTTC
size: NA; J: TRBJ2-1; V: TRBV30; D: NA; CDR3: CAWTFRRGTGSYNEQFF; DNA: TGTGCCTGGACTTTCCGTCGAGGCACAGGCTCCTACAATGAGCAGTTCTTC
size: NA; J: TRBJ2-2; V: TRBV3-1/TRBV3-2; D: TRBD1; CDR3: CASSPGQGAMNTGELFF; DNA: TGTGCCAGCAGCCCGGGACAGGGGGCGATGAACACCGGGGAGCTGTTTTTT
size: NA; J: TRBJ1-2; V: TRBV10-3; D: NA; CDR3: CAISESPPYGYTF; DNA: TGTGCCATCAGTGAGTCTCCGCCTTATGGCTACACCTTC
size: NA; J: TRBJ2-1; V: TRBV27; D: TRBD1; CDR3: CASTHGQGYNEQFF; DNA: TGTGCCAGCACCCACGGACAGGGGTACAATGAGCAGTTCTTC
size: NA; J: TRBJ1-5; V: TRBV19; D: NA; CDR3: CASSPLNQPQHF; DNA: TGTGCCAGTAGCCCCCTCAATCAGCCCCAGCATTTT
size: NA; J: TRBJ2-7; V: TRBV4-1; D: TRBD2; CDR3: CASSHPPGTSSASYEQYF; DNA: TGCGCCAGCAGCCATCCACCAGGGACTAGCTCCGCCTCCTACGAGCAGTACTTC
size: NA; J: TRBJ2-5; V: TRBV11-2; D: NA; CDR3: CASSSDWRETQYF; DNA: TGTGCCAGCAGCTCGGACTGGCGGGAGACCCAGTACTTC
size: NA; J: TRBJ1-1; V: TRBV2; D: NA; CDR3: CASRGQMNTEAFF; DNA: TGTGCCAGCCGAGGCCAGATGAACACTGAAGCTTTCTTT
size: NA; J: TRBJ2-5; V: TRBV7-2; D: NA; CDR3: CASSLSAQETQYF; DNA: TGTGCCAGCAGCTTATCAGCCCAAGAGACCCAGTACTTC
size: NA; J: TRBJ1-4; V: TRBV5-1; D: NA; CDR3: CASREGVTAANEKLFF; DNA: TGCGCCAGCAGGGAAGGTGTAACAGCGGCTAATGAAAAACTGTTTTTT
size: few; J: TRBJ2-1; V: TRBV5-1; D: TRBD1; CDR3: CASSLEGQAYNEQFF; DNA: TGCGCCAGCAGCTTGGAGGGACAGGCGTACAATGAGCAGTTCTTC
size: few; J: TRBJ2-7; V: TRBV11-2; D: NA; CDR3: CASSFRGSKYF; DNA: TGTGCCAGCAGCTTTCGGGGTAGCAAGTACTTC
size: NA; J: TRBJ1-1; V: TRBV19; D: NA; CDR3: CASSTDSHTEAFF; DNA: TGTGCCAGTAGTACGGACAGCCACACTGAAGCTTTCTTT
size: few; J: TRBJ1-4; V: TRBV7-8; D: TRBD1; CDR3: CASSLARTGANEKLFF; DNA: TGTGCCAGCAGCTTAGCAAGGACAGGGGCTAATGAAAAACTGTTTTTT
size: NA; J: TRBJ1-5; V: TRBV24-1; D: TRBD1; CDR3: CATSSGTGTSGSNQPQHF; DNA: TGTGCCACCAGCTCCGGGACAGGCACGTCGGGTAGCAATCAGCCCCAGCATTTT
size: NA; J: TRBJ2-7; V: TRBV9; D: NA; CDR3: CASSVRGTYEQYF; DNA: TGTGCCAGCAGCGTCCGAGGAACCTACGAGCAGTACTTC
size: NA; J: TRBJ2-7; V: TRBV15; D: TRBD2; CDR3: CATSRGDRVAGREQYF; DNA: TGTGCCACCAGCAGAGGGGATAGAGTAGCGGGACGGGAGCAGTACTTC
size: few; J: TRBJ2-5; V: TRBV30; D: NA; CDR3: CAWNSDEETQYF; DNA: TGTGCCTGGAACTCCGATGAGGAGACCCAGTACTTC
size: NA; J: TRBJ2-5; V: TRBV3-1/TRBV3-2; D: TRBD2; CDR3: CASSQAGLAVAQETQYF; DNA: TGTGCCAGCAGCCAGGCCGGACTAGCGGTTGCCCAAGAGACCCAGTACTTC
size: NA; J: TRBJ2-7; V: TRBV19; D: NA; CDR3: CASSLRLSSYEQYF; DNA: TGTGCCAGTAGTCTCCGACTCAGTTCCTACGAGCAGTACTTC
size: NA; J: TRBJ2-6; V: TRBV30; D: NA; CDR3: CAWSTAGANVLTF; DNA: TGTGCCTGGAGTACCGCTGGGGCCAACGTCCTGACTTTC